This is a list of T cell receptor beta chains from one sample in a study of cytomegalovirus exposure and HLA in healthy donors. Data came from immunoSEQ multiplex PCR; TCRdb stores just in-frame clones and leaves some out. The top ten hold about 2.8% of the sample, which has 190,000 or so clones, more than 65% seen once. What was sequenced was PBMCs. The receptors shown here come from a woman under 30 in good health and CMV-seropositive. The CDR3 runs from the conserved cysteine through the conserved F or W. The order of the fields is clone size, V gene, J gene, D gene, CDR3 protein, CDR3 DNA. A D gene is named only where the DNA matches it firmly. Size values are once, few and many counts, or a class for expanded clones, and some rows have none.

>-|TRBV6-6|TRBJ1-4|-
CASSYPTGNEDEKLFF
TGTGCCAGCAGTTATCCTACAGGGAATGAGGATGAAAAACTGTTTTTT
>once|TRBV7-7|TRBJ2-5|-
CASSRSSRETQYF
TGTGCCAGCAGCCGCTCCTCGCGAGAGACCCAGTACTTC
>-|TRBV27|TRBJ2-2|TRBD1
CASSLKKTGTGELFF
TGTGCCAGCAGTTTAAAAAAGACAGGGACCGGGGAGCTGTTTTTT
>-|TRBV27|TRBJ2-2|-
CASSLFSRGSTGELFF
TGTGCCAGCAGTTTATTCTCGCGGGGTAGCACCGGGGAGCTGTTTTTT
>-|TRBV27|TRBJ2-1|TRBD2
CASSSLAGTYNEQFF
TGTGCCAGCAGTTCACTAGCGGGAACCTACAATGAGCAGTTCTTC
>-|TRBV4-3|TRBJ1-2|TRBD1
CASSQSTGLNYGYTF
TGCGCCAGCAGCCAATCGACAGGGTTGAACTATGGCTACACCTTC
>-|TRBV4-1|TRBJ2-7|-
CASSQATRDYEQYF
TGCGCCAGCAGCCAAGCTACCAGGGACTACGAGCAGTACTTC
>once|TRBV14|TRBJ2-7|-
CASSLVSYEQYF
TGTGCCAGCAGTCTAGTGTCCTACGAGCAGTACTTC
>-|TRBV20-1|TRBJ2-7|-
CSVRGAEQYF
TGCAGTGTTCGGGGGGCCGAGCAGTACTTC
>-|TRBV9|TRBJ1-1|-
CASSEWRGTEAFF
TGTGCCAGCAGCGAGTGGAGAGGTACTGAAGCTTTCTTT
>-|TRBV7-9|TRBJ1-2|-
CASSLDSDGSYGYTF
TGTGCCAGCAGCTTAGATTCGGATGGGAGCTATGGCTACACCTTC
>few|TRBV11-2|TRBJ2-7|-
CAGERLRSYEQYF
TGTGCCGGAGAGAGGCTTCGCTCCTACGAGCAGTACTTC
>-|TRBV5-1|TRBJ2-5|TRBD2
CASSLGLATRETQYF
TGCGCCAGCAGCCTAGGACTAGCGACAAGAGAGACCCAGTACTTC
>-|TRBV13|TRBJ2-7|TRBD2
CASSTLAGGAREQYF
TGTGCCAGCAGCACACTAGCGGGGGGGGCCCGCGAGCAGTACTTC
>-|TRBV27|TRBJ2-7|TRBD1
CASSLTGQGGYEQYF
TGTGCCAGCAGCTTAACGGGACAGGGAGGCTACGAGCAGTACTTC
>-|TRBV19|TRBJ2-1|TRBD1
CASNYGTGLGNEQFF
TGTGCCAGTAATTACGGGACAGGGTTAGGCAATGAGCAGTTCTTC
>-|TRBV19|TRBJ1-6|-
CASNQGGRSPLHF
TGTGCCAGTAACCAGGGCGGTCGTTCACCCCTCCACTTT
>-|TRBV15|TRBJ2-7|TRBD1
CATSRDRGMGEQYF
TGTGCCACCAGCAGGGACAGGGGAATGGGTGAGCAGTACTTC
>once|TRBV7-2|TRBJ1-6|TRBD1
CASRRDRGDSPLHF
TGTGCCAGCCGCCGGGACAGGGGTGATTCACCCCTCCACTTT
>-|TRBV4-2|TRBJ2-2|TRBD1
CASSPRDRVVGELFF
TGTGCCAGCAGCCCAAGAGACAGGGTGGTCGGGGAGCTGTTTTTT